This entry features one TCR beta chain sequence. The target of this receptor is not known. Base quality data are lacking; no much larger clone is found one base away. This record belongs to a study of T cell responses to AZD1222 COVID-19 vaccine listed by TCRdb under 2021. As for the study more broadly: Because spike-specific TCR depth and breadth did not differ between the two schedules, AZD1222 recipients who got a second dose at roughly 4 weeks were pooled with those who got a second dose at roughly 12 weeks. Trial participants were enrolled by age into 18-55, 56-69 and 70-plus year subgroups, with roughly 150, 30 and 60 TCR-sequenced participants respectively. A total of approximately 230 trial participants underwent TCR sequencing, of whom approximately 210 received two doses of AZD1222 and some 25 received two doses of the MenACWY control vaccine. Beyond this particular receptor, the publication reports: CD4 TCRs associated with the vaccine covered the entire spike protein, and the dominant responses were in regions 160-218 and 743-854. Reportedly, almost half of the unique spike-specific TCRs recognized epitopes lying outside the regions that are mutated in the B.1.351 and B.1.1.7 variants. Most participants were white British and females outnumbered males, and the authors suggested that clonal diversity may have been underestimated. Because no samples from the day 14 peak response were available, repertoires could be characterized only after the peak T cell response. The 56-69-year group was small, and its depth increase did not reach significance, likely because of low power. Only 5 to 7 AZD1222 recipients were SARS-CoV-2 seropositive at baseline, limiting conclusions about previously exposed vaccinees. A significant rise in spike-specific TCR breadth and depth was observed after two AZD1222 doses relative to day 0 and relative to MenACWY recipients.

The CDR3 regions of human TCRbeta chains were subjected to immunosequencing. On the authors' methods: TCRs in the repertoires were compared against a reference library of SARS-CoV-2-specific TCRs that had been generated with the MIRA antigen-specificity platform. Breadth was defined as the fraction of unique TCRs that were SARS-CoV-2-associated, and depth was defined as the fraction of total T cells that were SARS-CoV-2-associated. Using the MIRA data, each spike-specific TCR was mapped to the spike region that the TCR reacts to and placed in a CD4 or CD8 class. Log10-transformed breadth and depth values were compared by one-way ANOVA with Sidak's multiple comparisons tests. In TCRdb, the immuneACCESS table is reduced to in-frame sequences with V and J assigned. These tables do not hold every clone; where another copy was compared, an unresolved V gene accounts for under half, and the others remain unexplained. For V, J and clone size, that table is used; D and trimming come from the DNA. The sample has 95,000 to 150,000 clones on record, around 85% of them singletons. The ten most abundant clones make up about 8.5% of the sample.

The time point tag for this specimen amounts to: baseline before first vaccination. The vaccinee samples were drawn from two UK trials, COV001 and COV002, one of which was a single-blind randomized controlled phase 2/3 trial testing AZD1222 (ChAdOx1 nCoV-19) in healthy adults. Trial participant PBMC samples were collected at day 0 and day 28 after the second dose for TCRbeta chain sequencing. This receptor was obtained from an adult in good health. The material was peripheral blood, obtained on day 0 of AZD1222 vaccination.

The bases read TGTGCCAGCAGCCTCGGACTAGCGGGAGGGCCGGAAGATACGCAGTATTTT. This gives the protein CASSLGLAGGPEDTQYF. The V gene is TRBV7-9 and the J gene is TRBJ2-3; a stretch of 15 junction bases matches TRBD2. V has 5 bases trimmed and J has 5 bases trimmed; junction bases matching no gene number 8. From cysteine to phenylalanine, the CDR3 is 17 amino acids long. The DNA shown is the 51-base CDR3, in frame from base 1. Sequences SEHNR (CDR1) and FQNEAQ (CDR2) are obtained from the germline V gene (reference sequence). Beyond the CDR3, the reference TRBV7-9 and TRBJ2-3 genes provide the residues; the full variable domain reads: DTGVSQNPRHKITKRGQNVTFRCDPISEHNRLYWYRQTLGQGPEFLTYFQNEAQLEKSRLLSDRFSAERPKGSFSTLEIQRTEQGDSAMYLCASSLGLAGGPEDTQYFGPGTRLTVL.